This TCR beta chain was obtained from a study of blood T cell repertoires in COVID-19. Background on the study: Samples representing acute and convalescent COVID-19 were sourced from the United States, Italy and Spain.

Per the germline V gene, CDR1 is MDHEN and CDR2 is SYDVKM. Between the trimmed V and J ends, which lost 6 bases and 9 bases, there was a span of 12 bases. The CDR3 loop spans 12 amino acids. How the authors handled the data: Reference gene primer amplification gave estimated nucleated cell counts. Here immunoSEQ multiplex PCR was the method, and the copy in TCRdb shows in-frame clones only, minus some. The V and J calls and clone size were taken over from that table, and D and trimming were inferred from the DNA. This sample has around 450,000 clones, with roughly 87% found just once. Participant-given clinical history determined each cohort assignment.

Sequenced: PBMCs or T cells enriched from blood (not recorded which). The receptor comes from a woman younger than 30 who had recovered from COVID-19. The rearrangement links TRBV28 to TRBJ2-1, with D tentatively TRBD2 (7 bases). The CDR3 loop is CASRSGEGEQFF. DNA of the CDR3: TGTGCCAGCAGATCAGGGGAGGGTGAGCAGTTCTTC.